This T cell receptor beta chain is from a study of T cell repertoires in cytomegalovirus infection. Whole-study context: CMV epitopes in the study were HLA-C-restricted (recently identified) and HLA-B-restricted (well studied). A matching HLA type, together with CMV infection, was signaled by public TCR beta signatures.

This clonotype appeared many times. Its matching antigen is unknown. Via MiXCR, TCRdb re-called the reads, giving one row per CDR3 protein. The data contain approximately 990,000 distinct CDR3 sequences, roughly 31% of them singletons. Points from the study as a whole: In two of eight donors, the top clonotype was HLA-C-restricted CMV-specific. Individuals carrying CMV plus the relevant HLA were identified by cumulative frequency of public TCR beta families.

This CDR3 is built from 15 residues. Germline CDR1 and CDR2: SGHVT and SQSDAQ. J lost 8 bases, V lost 5 bases, and 6 bases had no gene match. The chain links TRBV7-4 to TRBJ2-1; 13 bases are a match to TRBD2. Sequenced material: cultured CD8+ T cells from PBMCs, taken from culture after CMV antigen stimulation. This receptor was identified in a human donor in good health (CMV status not recorded). Some clones in this sample may be carry-over from other donors' samples. The CDR3 sequence: CASSPTSGGADEQFF. DNA for the CDR3: TGTGCCAGCAGCCCCACTAGCGGGGGGGCGGATGAGCAGTTCTTC.